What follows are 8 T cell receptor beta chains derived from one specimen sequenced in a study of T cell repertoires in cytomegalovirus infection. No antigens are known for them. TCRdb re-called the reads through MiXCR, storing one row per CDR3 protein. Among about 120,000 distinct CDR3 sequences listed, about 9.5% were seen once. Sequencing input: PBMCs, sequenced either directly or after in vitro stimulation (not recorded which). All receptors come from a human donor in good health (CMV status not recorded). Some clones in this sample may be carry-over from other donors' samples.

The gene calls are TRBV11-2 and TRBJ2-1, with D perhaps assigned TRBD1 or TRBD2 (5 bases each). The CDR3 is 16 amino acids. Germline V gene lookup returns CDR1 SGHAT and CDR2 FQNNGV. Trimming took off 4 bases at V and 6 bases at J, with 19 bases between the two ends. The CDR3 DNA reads TGTGCCAGCAGCTCCTCACTCATGGGGGTAAGCAATGAGCAGTTCTTC. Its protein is CASSSSLMGVSNEQFF.

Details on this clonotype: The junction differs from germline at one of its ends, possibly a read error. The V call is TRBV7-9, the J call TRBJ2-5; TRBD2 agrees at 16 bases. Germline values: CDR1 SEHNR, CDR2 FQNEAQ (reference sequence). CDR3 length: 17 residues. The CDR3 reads CSSSYGTSGGGQETQYF. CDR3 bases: TGTTCCAGCAGCTACGGGACTAGCGGGGGGGGGCAAGAGACCCAGTACTTC.

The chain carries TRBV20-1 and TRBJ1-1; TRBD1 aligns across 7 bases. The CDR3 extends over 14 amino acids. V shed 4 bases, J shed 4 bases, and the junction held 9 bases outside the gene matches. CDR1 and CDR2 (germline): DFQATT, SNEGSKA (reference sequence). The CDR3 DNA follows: TGCAGTGCTACTGACAGGGTGAAAGGCACTGAAGCTTTCTTT. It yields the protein CSATDRVKGTEAFF.

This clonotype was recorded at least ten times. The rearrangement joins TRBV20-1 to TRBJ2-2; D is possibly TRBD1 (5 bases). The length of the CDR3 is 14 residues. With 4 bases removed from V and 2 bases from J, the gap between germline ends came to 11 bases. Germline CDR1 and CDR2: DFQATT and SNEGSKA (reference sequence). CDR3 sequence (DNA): TGCAGTGCTAATCCTCAGGGTAACACCGGGGAGCTGTTTTTT. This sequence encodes CSANPQGNTGELFF.

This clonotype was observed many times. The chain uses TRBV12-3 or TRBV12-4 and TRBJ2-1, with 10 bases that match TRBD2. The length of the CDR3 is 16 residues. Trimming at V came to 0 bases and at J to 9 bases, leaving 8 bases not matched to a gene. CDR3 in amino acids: CASSLAGLAGATEQFF. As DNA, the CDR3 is TGTGCCAGCAGTTTAGCGGGTCTAGCGGGAGCAACTGAGCAGTTCTTC.

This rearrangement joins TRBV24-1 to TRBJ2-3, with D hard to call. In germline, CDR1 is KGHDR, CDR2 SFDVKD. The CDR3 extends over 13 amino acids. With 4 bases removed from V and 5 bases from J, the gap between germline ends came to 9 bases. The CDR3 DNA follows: TGTGCCACCAGTGAACCATTAGTAGATACGCAGTATTTT. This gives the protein CATSEPLVDTQYF.

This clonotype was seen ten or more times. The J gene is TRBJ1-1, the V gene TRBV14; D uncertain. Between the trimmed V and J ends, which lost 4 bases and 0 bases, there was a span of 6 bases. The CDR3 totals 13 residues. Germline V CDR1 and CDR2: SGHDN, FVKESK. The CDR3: CASSPNMNTEAFF. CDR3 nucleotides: TGTGCCAGCAGCCCAAATATGAACACTGAAGCTTTCTTT.

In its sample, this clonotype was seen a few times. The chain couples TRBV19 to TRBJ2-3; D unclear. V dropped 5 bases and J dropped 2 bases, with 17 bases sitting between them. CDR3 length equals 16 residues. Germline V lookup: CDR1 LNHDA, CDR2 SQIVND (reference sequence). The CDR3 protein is CASSPWFSEYTDTQYF. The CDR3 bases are TGTGCCAGTAGTCCATGGTTCAGCGAATACACAGATACGCAGTATTTT.